This TCR beta chain was found in a study of cytotoxic CD8 clonotypes in ibrutinib-treated CLL. Study-wide findings and caveats: The clonality rise at ibrutinib response reflected private clonotype expansion. T-cell clonality at baseline went above that of age-matched healthy donors and rose and fell with circulating CD8+ T-cell counts.

CDR1 and CDR2 (germline): MNHNY, SVGAGI (reference sequence). Trimming stripped 8 bases from V and 1 base from J, with 14 bases between. The CDR3 runs to 14 residues. Some clones are missing from TCRdb's copy, which holds only in-frame ones; the method was immunoSEQ multiplex PCR. The sample consists of approximately 92,000 clones, 75% to 80% of them appearing once. Remarks on this clone: Its antigen is still unknown.

This clonotype was sampled from a human donor with chronic lymphocytic leukemia. Specimen: PBMCs, collected after 24 months of ibrutinib treatment. The rearrangement links TRBV6-6 to TRBJ1-1; no definite D call. CDR3 in amino acids: CASDDEGGNTEAFF. CDR3 coding DNA: TGTGCCAGCGACGATGAGGGAGGGAACACTGAAGCTTTCTTT.